Listed here are 11 T cell receptor beta chains from one sample, sequenced in a study of control samples from healthy donors and cancer patients. Profiled with immunoSEQ multiplex PCR; TCRdb holds only in-frame clones, not every one. The data show tens of thousands of clones, roughly 83% seen once. The sequencing sample was made of PBMCs. These receptors all stem from a man aged 70 or older with lung cancer.

DNA for the CDR3: TGTGCCAGCAGTTACTCGAATCGGCAATCTAGTGAGCAGTTCTTC. Translated, it gives CASSYSNRQSSEQFF. The V call is TRBV6-5, the J call TRBJ2-1; D is unclear. V was shortened by 0 bases and J by 9 bases, with 15 bases between the two germline ends. Per germline, CDR1 MNHEY and CDR2 SVGAGI. The length of the CDR3 is 15 residues.

V is TRBV6-2 or TRBV6-3 and J is TRBJ2-7; 8 bases agree with TRBD1. J lost 7 bases, V lost 0 bases, and 8 bases had no gene match. The CDR3 covers 15 residues. Germline V CDR1 and CDR2: MNHEY, SVGEGT. The CDR3 nucleotides read TGTGCCAGCAGTTACTCGGACAGGGCTGCTAGGGAGCAGTACTTC. Its protein is CASSYSDRAAREQYF.

This chain joins TRBV7-8 and TRBJ2-6, with D perhaps matching TRBD1 or TRBD2 (5 bases each). Trimming stripped 5 bases from V and 0 bases from J, with 17 bases between. Germline V CDR1 and CDR2: SGHVS, FQNEAQ. This CDR3 comprises 18 residues. The CDR3 DNA is TGTGCCAGCAGCCGAGGGGTCCTCTTTAGCTCTGGGGCCAACGTCCTGACTTTC. Amino acid sequence: CASSRGVLFSSGANVLTF.

CDR3 amino acids: CASSESLLGPDTQYF. The CDR3 DNA reads TGTGCCAGCAGTGAAAGTCTGCTCGGGCCCGATACGCAGTATTTT. This rearrangement joins TRBV6-1 to TRBJ2-3, with D unresolved. Trimming removed 2 bases at V and 6 bases at J, with 15 bases between. The CDR3 is 15 amino acids. Germline loops: CDR1 MNHNS, CDR2 SASEGT.

In this sample, this clone turned up once. The chain joins TRBV15 to TRBJ2-1; TRBD1 or TRBD2 may be the D gene (5 bases each). V was clipped by 5 bases and J by 2 bases, with 7 bases between them. Germline V gene lookup returns CDR1 LNHNV and CDR2 YYDKDF (reference sequence). This CDR3 is built from 13 residues. The CDR3 DNA is TGTGCCACCAGCGGGGGAACCTACAATGAGCAGTTCTTC. It translates to CATSGGTYNEQFF.

The gene calls are TRBV18 and TRBJ1-5; D gene ambiguous. Germline V CDR1 and CDR2: KGHSH, LQKENI. This CDR3 comprises 14 residues. V lost 3 bases and J 5 bases, leaving 11 bases between the germline ends. The CDR3 region has the DNA TGTGCCAGCTCACCGGGCAGGATCGATCAGCCCCAGCATTTT. The encoded protein is CASSPGRIDQPQHF.

This chain connects TRBV27 to TRBJ1-2, with D possibly TRBD1 on 5 matching bases. The V gene's germline CDR1 is MNHEY and CDR2 SMNVEV (reference sequence). V was clipped by 3 bases and J by 4 bases, with 12 bases between them. The CDR3 contains 14 residues. The CDR3 nucleotides are TGTGCCAGCAGTTTTGGGTACAGGCCCTATGGCTACACCTTC. As protein: CASSFGYRPYGYTF.

The chain is built from TRBV10-2 and TRBJ1-5; the D is unclear. Deletions cut 2 bases from V and 5 bases from J, with 10 bases between. Germline V gene lookup returns CDR1 WSHSY and CDR2 SAAADI. CDR3 length: 14 residues. CDR3 sequence (DNA): TGCGCCAGCAGTGAGCCCCCGGGGTATCAGCCCCAGCATTTT. Protein sequence: CASSEPPGYQPQHF.

This chain uses TRBV7-6 with TRBJ1-1, with 8 bases identical to TRBD1. The J segment lost 11 bases and the V segment lost 5 bases, leaving 10 bases of the junction unmatched. The CDR3 has 13 amino acids. CDR1 and CDR2 from the germline V gene are SGHVS and FNYEAQ. As DNA, the CDR3 is TGTGCCAGCAGCCTCAGTGACAGGGGTCGGGCTTTCTTT. Translation: CASSLSDRGRAFF.

This chain joins TRBV10-3 and TRBJ2-7; 10 bases fit TRBD1. Germline lookup yields CDR1 ENHRY and CDR2 SYGVKD. The CDR3 covers 15 residues. V trimming: 7 bases; J trimming: 1 base; junction bases outside the gene matches: 7. CDR3 region: CAITPTGGASYEQYF. The CDR3 DNA reads as TGTGCCATCACCCCGACAGGGGGCGCTTCCTACGAGCAGTACTTC.

This rearrangement joins TRBV7-2 to TRBJ2-7; the D gene is possibly TRBD1 (5 bases). The CDR3 contains 14 residues. Germline-derived CDR1 and CDR2 are SGHTA and FQGNSA. With 5 bases removed from V and 1 base from J, the gap between germline ends came to 12 bases. The CDR3 loop reads CASSRTTASYEQYF. Written as DNA, the CDR3 is TGTGCCAGCAGCCGTACGACAGCTTCCTACGAGCAGTACTTC.